This T cell receptor beta chain was sequenced for a study of T cells expressing NK-cell markers. General observations from the study: Among CD8+ T cells from about six donors, dominant NKG2C+ clonotypes accounted for about 1.0-7.5%.

Generation of TCR beta cDNA was performed by 5'RACE template switching incorporating UMIs. TCRdb re-called the 5' RACE reads; every CDR3 protein appears as one record, without DNA. The specimen's table records 200,000 to 300,000 distinct CDR3 sequences. The germline V gene has CDR1 SGHDT and CDR2 YYEEEE. This CDR3 has 15 amino acids. In regard to this clonotype: Its antigen is still unknown.

The receptor comes from a man aged 18 to 29 in good health. The chain is built from TRBV5-6 and TRBJ1-2; TCRdb selects TRBD1, and the lack of DNA leaves this call unchecked. The specimen sequenced was blood T cells: a sorted CD56 or NKG2C T cell subset, CD4+ or CD8+ T cells, or bulk PBMC T cells (not recorded which). The CDR3 protein is CASSRMDRGINGYTF. Supplemented by reference TRBV5-6 and TRBJ1-2, the full variable domain reads DAGVTQSPTHLIKTRGQQVTLRCSPKSGHDTVSWYQQALGQGPQFIFQYYEEEERQRGNFPDRFSGHQFPNYSSELNVNALLLGDSALYLCASSRMDRGINGYTFGSGTRLTVV.